The clone carrying this T cell receptor beta chain was seen only once. The CDR3 loop spans 17 amino acids. CDR1 and CDR2 from the germline V gene are LGHNT and FRNRAP. V lost 0 bases, J lost 0 bases, and 12 bases lay in between. TCRdb's copy holds only in-frame clones and misses some; the assay was immunoSEQ multiplex PCR. The data contain over 50,000 clones, approximately 90% of them seen just once; the ten biggest clones take up approximately 1.3%. The data were obtained in a study of T cell changes during pregnancy in multiple sclerosis. The TCR originated in a female donor in good health, enrolled as a control in a pregnancy study. Here the sequenced sample was peripheral blood, taken in the third trimester of pregnancy. J is TRBJ2-1 and V is TRBV12-5; perhaps TRBD2 as D (6 bases). Written as DNA, the CDR3 is TGTGCTAGTGGTTTGGTCCTCGGAGGGGACTCCTACAATGAGCAGTTCTTC. Its protein is CASGLVLGGDSYNEQFF.